This T cell receptor (beta chain) was recorded in a study of blood T cells in healthy people across ages. The second PCR ran roughly 6 to 11 cycles with a sample-barcoded 5' primer and J-beta primers. TCRdb reprocessed the 5' RACE reads with MiXCR, giving one entry per CDR3 protein. Here the sample spans roughly 800,000 distinct CDR3 sequences, approximately 24% being singletons. Trimming took 8 bases from V and 0 from J, leaving 11 bases between them. The CDR3 is 14 amino acids. Germline CDR1 reads ENHRY; CDR2 reads SYGVKD. These data were also reused for a study on T cells of mothers and their children. That paper adds: Similar thymic selection effects on TCR recombination output appear in pairs, both related and unrelated.

The receptor was isolated from a boy between 10 and 17 years old in good health. This chain joins TRBV10-3 and TRBJ2-4; D may be TRBD2 (5 bases). The sequencing input was blood. CDR3 region: CAIGQGLAKNIQYF. The DNA for the CDR3 is TGTGCCATCGGTCAAGGACTAGCCAAAAACATTCAGTACTTC.